Below are 31 T cell receptor beta chains sequenced from a single sample in a study of shared clonotypes between healthy human individuals. The protocol was immunoSEQ multiplex PCR, while the TCRdb copy is restricted to in-frame clones and leaves out a portion. This table has around 2,000,000 clones, roughly 96% appearing once. Sequencing was performed on naive CD4+ T cells sorted from blood. Noted subset: CD45RA+ positively selected. The source is a man between 18 and 35 years old in good health.

The chain is built from TRBV19 and TRBJ1-5, with 10 bases that match TRBD1. The CDR3 totals 16 residues. The V gene end was trimmed by 2 bases and the J gene end by 9 bases; junction bases not matched to a gene: 10. Germline V gene sequence: CDR1 LNHDA, CDR2 SQIVND (reference sequence). The CDR3 reads CASSIRDRGYEGPQHF. In DNA form, the CDR3 reads TGTGCCAGTAGTATAAGGGACAGGGGATACGAGGGGCCCCAGCATTTT.

The V gene is TRBV25-1, the J gene TRBJ2-7; D tentatively fits TRBD1 or TRBD2 (5 bases each). Germline CDR1 is MGHDK and CDR2 is SYGVNS. V was trimmed by 5 bases and J by 5 bases, leaving 19 bases between them. The CDR3 runs to 15 residues. CDR3 sequence reads: CASSPRDGNWDEQYF. The CDR3 DNA is TGTGCCAGCAGTCCCCGGGACGGAAATTGGGACGAGCAGTACTTC.

V gene TRBV18 combines with J gene TRBJ1-1; a weak D match, TRBD1 (5 bases). V dropped 3 bases and J dropped 4 bases, with 12 bases sitting between them. CDR1 is KGHSH, CDR2 LQKENI, per germline. This CDR3 has 14 amino acids. CDR3 sequence reads: CASSPRGASTEAFF. Written as DNA, the CDR3 is TGTGCCAGCTCACCGCGAGGGGCAAGCACTGAAGCTTTCTTT.

The rearrangement links TRBV10-3 to TRBJ1-1; 7 bases align to TRBD1. V shed 0 bases, J shed 3 bases, and the junction held 4 bases outside the gene matches. The CDR3 is made up of 15 amino acids. Germline assignment: CDR1 ENHRY and CDR2 SYGVKD. This chain's CDR3 is CAISESRDSYTEAFF. Here the CDR3 DNA reads TGTGCCATCAGTGAGTCGCGGGACAGCTACACTGAAGCTTTCTTT.

This chain connects TRBV30 to TRBJ2-7, with TRBD2 matching 11 bases. The CDR3 contains 13 residues. CDR1 and CDR2 from the germline V gene are GTSNPN and SVGIG (reference sequence). The V and J ends lost 5 bases and 3 bases, in that order; junction bases with no gene match: 3. The CDR3 sequence: CAWGTSGYYEQYF. The DNA for the CDR3 is TGTGCCTGGGGGACTAGCGGCTACTACGAGCAGTACTTC.

This clone was recorded once. The CDR3: CASSSGGPSEAKTQYF. The CDR3 bases are TGTGCCAGCAGCTCCGGTGGACCCAGCGAAGCGAAGACCCAGTACTTC. This rearrangement joins TRBV11-1 to TRBJ2-5; D ambiguous. V shed 4 bases and J shed 6 bases, with 21 bases lying between them. This CDR3 has 16 residues. Germline V gene sequence: CDR1 SGHAT, CDR2 FQDESV (reference sequence).

The chain has TRBV9 and TRBJ2-3; no definite D call. The V and J ends lost 4 bases and 1 base respectively, with 13 bases between them. The CDR3 loop spans 15 amino acids. The germline V gene encodes CDR1 SGDLS and CDR2 YYNGEE. The CDR3 is CASSLGLLRTDTQYF. Written as DNA, the CDR3 is TGTGCCAGCAGCCTAGGGCTCCTCCGCACAGATACGCAGTATTTT. The entire variable domain, with the rest obtained from reference TRBV9 and TRBJ2-3, is as follows: DSGVTQTPKHLITATGQRVTLRCSPRSGDLSVYWYQQSLDQGLQFLIQYYNGEERAKGNILERFSAQQFPDLHSELNLSSLELGDSALYFCASSLGLLRTDTQYFGPGTRLTVL.

The chain has TRBV30 and TRBJ1-2, with 9 bases aligning to TRBD1. The CDR3 is made up of 13 amino acids. V dropped 3 bases and J dropped 7; count of bases not matched to a gene: 6. Per germline, CDR1 GTSNPN and CDR2 SVGIG (reference sequence). The CDR3 nucleotides read TGTGCCTGGAGCCCACAGGGGGCCAGTGGCTACACCTTC. Its protein is CAWSPQGASGYTF.

V is TRBV7-9 and J is TRBJ1-4, with TRBD1 identical over 7 bases. CDR3 length: 15 residues. Germline lookup yields CDR1 SEHNR and CDR2 FQNEAQ (reference sequence). V was clipped by 5 bases and J by 6 bases; unmatched bases: 9. The CDR3 bases are TGTGCCAGCAGCCCCCGAGGGGGCGAGGATGAAAAACTGTTTTTT. It codes for CASSPRGGEDEKLFF. The full variable domain, rest sourced from reference TRBV7-9 and TRBJ1-4, is DTGVSQNPRHKITKRGQNVTFRCDPISEHNRLYWYRQTLGQGPEFLTYFQNEAQLEKSRLLSDRFSAERPKGSFSTLEIQRTEQGDSAMYLCASSPRGGEDEKLFFGSGTQLSVL.

The chain links TRBV6-1 to TRBJ2-2; tentative D call: TRBD1 (7 bases). Germline V gives CDR1 MNHNS, CDR2 SASEGT. The CDR3 sequence is 15 residues long. V was cut by 6 bases and J by 1 base, with 12 bases left in between. CDR3 amino acids: CASSPGGQNTGELFF. CDR3 coding DNA: TGTGCCAGCAGCCCAGGGGGGCAGAACACCGGGGAGCTGTTTTTT.

This clone occurred once. The chain joins TRBV10-3 to TRBJ2-5, with TRBD2 matching 7 bases. Germline loops: CDR1 ENHRY, CDR2 SYGVKD. The length of the CDR3 is 15 residues. The V gene end was trimmed by 3 bases and the J gene end by 6 bases; junction bases not matched to a gene: 10. CDR3 region: CAISEAAGVAKTQYF. CDR3 nucleotide sequence: TGTGCCATCAGTGAAGCGGCGGGAGTCGCAAAGACCCAGTACTTC.

The rearrangement uses TRBV7-3 and TRBJ2-3; D call uncertain. The CDR3 covers 14 residues. Trimming stripped 1 base from V and 4 bases from J, with 9 bases between. Germline V gives CDR1 SGHTA, CDR2 FQGTGA. CDR3 region: CASSLSGVADTQYF. The CDR3 region has the DNA TGTGCCAGCAGCTTAAGCGGCGTTGCAGATACGCAGTATTTT.

This chain joins TRBV6-1 and TRBJ2-3; 14 bases line up with TRBD2. CDR3 length equals 15 residues. CDR1 and CDR2 (germline): MNHNS, SASEGT. The V segment lost 4 bases and the J segment 5 bases; nucleotides outside the gene matches: 2. This CDR3 reads CASSGLAGGQDTQYF. In DNA, the CDR3 is TGTGCCAGCAGTGGACTAGCGGGGGGGCAAGATACGCAGTATTTT.

This clone showed up just a few times. This chain uses TRBV29-1 with TRBJ2-7; D is uncertain. The CDR3 extends over 13 amino acids. Germline loops: CDR1 SQVTM, CDR2 ANQGSEA. The germline V and J ends were trimmed by 2 bases and 6 bases, with 14 bases remaining between them. The CDR3 here is CSVENPSSAEQYF. In DNA form, the CDR3 reads TGCAGCGTTGAAAACCCCTCGTCTGCCGAGCAGTACTTC.

This clone was observed a few times. The J gene is TRBJ2-5, the V gene TRBV9; D is ambiguous. TRBJ2-7 matches the DNA end more closely, so the J call is doubtful. The CDR3 consists of 14 residues. Per the germline V gene, CDR1 is SGDLS and CDR2 is YYNGEE. For the CDR3, the DNA is TGTGCCAGCAGCGTAGGAGGCGTCGCCTACGAGCAGTACTTC. Its protein is CASSVGGVAYEQYF.

A word on this clone: This sample includes further DNA sequences coding for the same CDR3. The chain recombines TRBV6-6 with TRBJ2-7; D may match TRBD1 or TRBD2 (5 bases each). Trimming took 2 bases from V and 10 from J, leaving 15 bases between them. This CDR3 has 13 amino acids. Per germline, CDR1 MNHNY and CDR2 SVGAGI (reference sequence). CDR3 loop: CASSYNVGERQYF. The DNA for the CDR3 is TGTGCCAGCAGTTACAATGTGGGGGAGCGACAGTACTTC.

This CDR3 reads CASSLSSGASGNEQFF. Written as DNA, the CDR3 is TGTGCCAGCAGCTTAAGTTCTGGAGCTAGCGGAAATGAGCAGTTCTTC. This chain uses TRBV7-9 with TRBJ2-1, with 7 nucleotides matching TRBD2. After removal of 2 bases from V and 7 bases from J, the junction contained 11 bases not matched to a gene. This CDR3 comprises 16 residues. Germline V lookup: CDR1 SEHNR, CDR2 FQNEAQ (reference sequence).

The V gene is TRBV5-1, the J gene TRBJ1-4; D is ambiguous. This CDR3 region has 15 residues. Germline lookup yields CDR1 SGHRS and CDR2 YFSETQ. V was cut by 5 bases and J by 0 bases, with 11 bases left in between. CDR3: CASRGFDATNEKLFF. The CDR3 DNA reads as TGCGCCAGCAGGGGATTCGATGCAACTAATGAAAAACTGTTTTTT.

The rearrangement uses TRBV10-1 and TRBJ2-7; no firm D call. The V gene lost 0 bases and the J gene lost 7 bases, with 10 bases spanning the gap. Germline-derived CDR1 and CDR2 are WNHNN and SYGVQD (reference sequence). This CDR3 is 13 amino acids long. In DNA, the CDR3 is TGCGCCAGCAGTGAGTCATTAGTAGGTGAGCAGTACTTC. Its protein product is CASSESLVGEQYF.

For this clone: Within the sample, other DNA sequences also encode this same CDR3. The chain is built from TRBV19 and TRBJ2-7, with D hard to call. The CDR3 extends over 14 amino acids. Germline V gene sequence: CDR1 LNHDA, CDR2 SQIVND (reference sequence). Trimming shortened V by 3 bases and J by 0 bases, and 9 bases separated the two germline ends. The CDR3 region has the DNA TGTGCCAGTAGTATCAGTGCCAGCTCCTACGAGCAGTACTTC. It encodes CASSISASSYEQYF.

The genes are TRBV11-2 and TRBJ2-1; 8 bases map to TRBD2. The CDR3 covers 15 residues. Trimming at V came to 5 bases and at J to 10 bases, leaving 13 bases not matched to a gene. Germline CDR1 is SGHAT and CDR2 is FQNNGV. DNA of the CDR3: TGTGCCAGCAGCCCTATTAGCGGGGAAGCACGGGAGCAGTTCTTC. Translated: CASSPISGEAREQFF.

The chain carries TRBV5-6 and TRBJ2-7; D possibly corresponds to TRBD1 (6 bases). Germline assignment: CDR1 SGHDT and CDR2 YYEEEE. This CDR3 is built from 13 residues. Trimming shortened V by 7 bases and J by 0 bases, and 11 bases separated the two germline ends. CDR3 region: CASGQLSSYEQYF. The CDR3 coding sequence is TGTGCCAGCGGACAGCTGTCCTCCTACGAGCAGTACTTC.

The rearrangement uses TRBV30 and TRBJ1-1, with D unresolved. The germline V gene has CDR1 GTSNPN and CDR2 SVGIG (reference sequence). The V end lost 4 bases, the J end lost 1 base, and 10 bases lay between the germline ends. The CDR3 consists of 13 residues. This CDR3 reads CAWTMTENTEAFF. The CDR3 coding sequence is TGTGCCTGGACCATGACGGAGAACACTGAAGCTTTCTTT.

The rearrangement links TRBV7-9 to TRBJ2-5; 9 bases align to TRBD1. The CDR3 loop spans 17 amino acids. J gave up 3 bases and V 0 bases, and 8 bases lay outside the gene matches. Germline CDR1 and CDR2: SEHNR and FQNEAQ (reference sequence). Here the CDR3 reads CASSLARDRGAKETQYF. The CDR3 bases are TGTGCCAGCAGCTTAGCGCGAGACAGGGGGGCCAAAGAGACCCAGTACTTC.

This chain connects TRBV4-1 to TRBJ2-3, with TRBD2 matching over 11 bases. There are 22 residues in the CDR3. After removal of 0 bases from V and 4 bases from J, the junction contained 21 bases not matched to a gene. Germline CDR1 MGHRA, CDR2 YSYEKL. In nucleotides, the CDR3 is TGCGCCAGCAGCCAAGATCTGGGGCTAGCGGGGGGCTCAGGTTCCCTCCCAGATACGCAGTATTTT. Its translation: CASSQDLGLAGGSGSLPDTQYF.

The chain combines TRBV7-8 with TRBJ2-7; 8 bases align to TRBD2. V shed 2 bases, J shed 6 bases, and the junction held 3 bases outside the gene matches. CDR3 length: 13 residues. The germline V gene encodes CDR1 SGHVS and CDR2 FQNEAQ. The CDR3 nucleotides read TGTGCCAGCAGCTTACGCGGGGGGTCCGAGCAGTACTTC. This gives the protein CASSLRGGSEQYF.

V usage is TRBV10-1 and J usage is TRBJ2-2; D gene unclear. This CDR3 spans 13 amino acids. The V end lost 6 bases, the J end lost 4 bases, and 9 bases lay between the germline ends. The V gene's germline CDR1 is WNHNN and CDR2 SYGVQD (reference sequence). As DNA, the CDR3 is TGCGCCAGCAGGAAGGACCCCACCGGGGAGCTGTTTTTT. This codes for CASRKDPTGELFF.

V and J are TRBV11-3 and TRBJ2-7, with 12 positions matching TRBD1. J was trimmed by 7 bases and V by 6 bases; bases with no gene match: 10. Looked up from germline, CDR1 is SGHNT and CDR2 is YENEEA. This CDR3 comprises 15 residues. The CDR3 nucleotides read TGTGCCAGCAGTCCCCCGGGACAGGGGGCAGGAGAGCAGTACTTC. Encoded protein: CASSPPGQGAGEQYF.

The chain joins TRBV6-1 to TRBJ1-2, with TRBD1 identical over 7 bases. Germline V gene data show CDR1 as MNHNS and CDR2 as SASEGT. J lost 3 bases, V lost 2 bases, and 15 bases had no gene match. The CDR3 is 18 amino acids. CDR3 in DNA: TGTGCCAGCAGTGAAAGGGGACAGACGATAGTCCCGTACTATGGCTACACCTTC. This sequence encodes CASSERGQTIVPYYGYTF.

This chain joins TRBV9 and TRBJ1-1; possible D gene TRBD1, 5 bases. The CDR3 extends over 15 amino acids. Germline CDR1 SGDLS, CDR2 YYNGEE. V shed 5 bases and J shed 3 bases, with 17 bases lying between them. The CDR3 bases are TGTGCCAGCAGTCCCAGCGGGGGTGGGGACACTGAAGCTTTCTTT. Translation gives CASSPSGGGDTEAFF.

Turning to this clone: Other DNA sequences in this specimen translate into the identical CDR3. This chain joins TRBV7-9 and TRBJ1-2; no definite D call. This CDR3 is built from 12 residues. V shed 5 bases and J shed 3 bases, with 7 bases lying between them. Per the germline V gene, CDR1 is SEHNR and CDR2 is FQNEAQ (reference sequence). The CDR3 here is CASSRDDYGYTF. CDR3 nucleotides: TGTGCCAGCAGCCGAGACGACTATGGCTACACCTTC.